This TCR beta chain is drawn from a study of CD8 T cells in ankylosing spondylitis. This CDR3 comprises 15 residues. The germline V gene has CDR1 LGHNA and CDR2 YNFKEQ. The trim removed 5 bases at V and 5 bases at J, leaving 8 bases unmatched. Libraries of TCR beta came from quantitative 5'-RACE with molecular barcodes. TCRdb passed the 5' RACE reads through MiXCR, listing each CDR3 protein once. Of hundreds of thousands of distinct CDR3 sequences in the sample, 12% were seen once. A word on this clonotype: The antigen remains undetermined.

Study-level findings and limits: Among TCR beta sequences, a motif of fewer than 10 highly homologous variants appeared characteristic of ankylosing spondylitis blood. Disease-associated clones were CD8+ and fairly uncommon in peripheral blood. Researchers reportedly found disease-linked clones significantly enriched in matched ankylosing spondylitis synovial fluid.

The sequence derives from a male donor with ankylosing spondylitis. Sequenced material: blood, either unsorted or a sorted T cell fraction (not recorded which). V gene TRBV4-2 combines with J gene TRBJ2-3; TRBD2 matches at 9 bases. CDR3 amino acids: CASSTLAGVGDTQYF. The CDR3 nucleotides are TGTGCCAGCAGCACCTTAGCGGGAGTTGGAGATACGCAGTATTTT.